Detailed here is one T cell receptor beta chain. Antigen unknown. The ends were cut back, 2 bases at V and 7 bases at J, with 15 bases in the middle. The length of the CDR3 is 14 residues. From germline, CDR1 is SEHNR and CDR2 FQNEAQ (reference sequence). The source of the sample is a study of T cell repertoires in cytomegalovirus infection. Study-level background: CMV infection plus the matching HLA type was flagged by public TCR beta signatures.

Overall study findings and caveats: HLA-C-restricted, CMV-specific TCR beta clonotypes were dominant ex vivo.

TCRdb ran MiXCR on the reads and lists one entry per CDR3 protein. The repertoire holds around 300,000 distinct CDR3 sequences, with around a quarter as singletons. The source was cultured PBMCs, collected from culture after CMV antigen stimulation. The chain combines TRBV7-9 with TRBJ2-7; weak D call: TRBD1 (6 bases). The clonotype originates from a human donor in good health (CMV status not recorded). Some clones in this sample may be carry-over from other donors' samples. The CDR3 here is CASSLRDTDGEQYF. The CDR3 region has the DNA TGTGCCAGCAGCTTAAGGGACACCGATGGAGAGCAGTACTTC.